This TCR beta chain was captured in a study of T cell responses to AZD1222 COVID-19 vaccine. Study conclusions and caveats: Repertoire samples came only from after the peak T cell response.

Generated by immunoSEQ multiplex PCR, the TCRdb table keeps only in-frame clones and is missing some. The data hold around 100,000 clones, with more than 70% observed a single time. Germline CDR1 is MNHEY and CDR2 is SVGEGT. The V end lost 2 bases, the J end lost 3 bases, and 4 bases lay between the germline ends. This CDR3 has 12 amino acids. To note about this clone: Its antigen is not known.

The chain carries TRBV6-2 or TRBV6-3 and TRBJ1-1; D gene uncertain. This TCR was recovered from an adult in good health. The source material was peripheral blood, sampled on day 0 of AZD1222 vaccination. The CDR3 bases are TGTGCCAGCAGTTACCCTCACACTGAAGCTTTCTTT. This sequence encodes CASSYPHTEAFF.